Below are 11 T cell receptor beta chains sequenced from a single sample in a study of shared clonotypes between healthy human individuals. Sequencing was performed with immunoSEQ multiplex PCR; in TCRdb, only in-frame clones are kept and a portion is missing. Here the sample spans a few million clones, approximately 95% being singletons. The specimen was naive CD4+ T cells from PBMCs. The subset is: CD45RA+ positively selected. The receptors stem from a young man in good health. Some clones in this sample may be carry-over from other donors' samples.

The genes are TRBV28 and TRBJ1-2; tentative D call: TRBD1 (5 bases). CDR3 length: 16 residues. V was trimmed by 4 bases and J by 1 base, leaving 16 bases between them. Germline-derived CDR1 and CDR2 are MDHEN and SYDVKM. The CDR3 coding sequence is TGTGCCAGCAGTTCCCGGAGGGGATCCTATAACTATGGCTACACCTTC. This translates into CASSSRRGSYNYGYTF.

The chain combines TRBV7-8 with TRBJ2-7, with D unclear. This CDR3 contains 13 residues. Per the germline V gene, CDR1 is SGHVS and CDR2 is FQNEAQ. V lost 2 bases and J lost 3, with 8 bases in between. The CDR3 DNA follows: TGTGCCAGCAGCTTAATCCAGAACTACGAGCAGTACTTC. This translates into CASSLIQNYEQYF.

The V call is TRBV6-6, the J call TRBJ2-7; 7 nucleotides line up with TRBD2. The CDR3 length is 13 residues. Germline V CDR1 and CDR2: MNHNY, SVGAGI (reference sequence). V was pared by 4 bases and J by 1 base, with 1 base of the junction left unmatched. CDR3 sequence reads: CASSWGGSYEQYF. In nucleotides, the CDR3 is TGTGCCAGCAGTTGGGGGGGATCCTACGAGCAGTACTTC.

This chain uses TRBV10-3 with TRBJ2-2; TRBD2 might be the D (5 bases). The CDR3 extends over 13 amino acids. The ends were cut back, 6 bases at V and 5 bases at J, with 10 bases in the middle. Looked up from germline, CDR1 is ENHRY and CDR2 is SYGVKD. The CDR3 is CAIRGRATGELFF. DNA for the CDR3: TGTGCCATCAGGGGGAGAGCGACCGGGGAGCTGTTTTTT.

The chain links TRBV4-3 to TRBJ2-3; D is undetermined. CDR1 is LGHNA and CDR2 is YSLEER in the germline V gene. This CDR3 is 14 amino acids long. V was cut by 4 bases and J by 5 bases, with 13 bases left in between. For the CDR3, the DNA is TGCGCCAGCAGCCCGTACGCCTGGGGAGATACGCAGTATTTT. Protein product: CASSPYAWGDTQYF.

This sequence joins TRBV7-9 and TRBJ1-2; D is undetermined. The CDR3 sequence is 13 residues long. Germline V gives CDR1 SEHNR, CDR2 FQNEAQ (reference sequence). The V end lost 3 bases, the J end lost 6 bases, and 11 bases lay between the germline ends. CDR3 coding DNA: TGTGCCAGCAGCTTCGAAGGGTCCAATGGCTACACCTTC. Residues: CASSFEGSNGYTF.

The chain employs TRBV19 and TRBJ1-2, with 8 positions matching TRBD1. Germline CDR1 is LNHDA and CDR2 is SQIVND (reference sequence). V gave up 9 bases and J gave up 0 bases; unmatched junction bases: 3. The CDR3 is 13 amino acids. In nucleotides, the CDR3 is TGTGCCAGCGGGACAGGAGCTAACTATGGCTACACCTTC. Its translation is CASGTGANYGYTF.

The chain recombines TRBV19 with TRBJ1-5; 9 bases fit TRBD1. Trimming at V came to 10 bases and at J to 11 bases, leaving 12 bases not matched to a gene. CDR1 LNHDA and CDR2 SQIVND come from the germline V gene (reference sequence). CDR3 length equals 13 residues. DNA for the CDR3: TGTGCCATTGGGGACCGGGACAGGGAGGCCCAGCATTTT. Translation gives CAIGDRDREAQHF.

The chain combines TRBV5-1 with TRBJ2-7; D remains ambiguous. The CDR3 totals 13 residues. Germline CDR1 SGHRS, CDR2 YFSETQ. V lost 2 bases to trimming and J lost 0 bases, with 6 bases between them. The CDR3 region is CASSFTSSYEQYF. The CDR3 DNA reads as TGCGCCAGCAGCTTTACGAGCTCCTACGAGCAGTACTTC. The full variable domain, rest sourced from reference TRBV5-1 and TRBJ2-7, is KAGVTQTPRYLIKTRGQQVTLSCSPISGHRSVSWYQQTPGQGLQFLFEYFSETQRNKGNFPGRFSGRQFSNSRSEMNVSTLELGDSALYLCASSFTSSYEQYFGPGTRLTVT.

Comment on this clone: At one end the junction does not follow the germline gene, possibly because of a read error. The same CDR3 can be traced to other DNA sequences in this sample. V is TRBV30 and J is TRBJ1-5; D uncertain. The CDR3 totals 13 residues. Germline V gene data show CDR1 as GTSNPN and CDR2 as SVGIG (reference sequence). The CDR3 nucleotides are TGTGCCTGGAGTAATGGAGGCAATCAGCCCCAACATTTT. Its protein product is CAWSNGGNQPQHF. The variable domain in full, completed from reference TRBV30 and TRBJ1-5, reads SQTIHQWPATLVQPVGSPLSLECTVEGTSNPNLYWYRQAAGRGLQLLFYSVGIGQISSEVPQNLSASRPQDRQFILSSKKLLLSDSGFYLCAWSNGGNQPQHFGDGTRLSIL.

This chain links TRBV9 with TRBJ1-1, with D unresolved. Germline CDR1 is SGDLS and CDR2 is YYNGEE. CDR3 length equals 16 residues. The V and J ends lost 3 bases and 4 bases respectively, with 19 bases between them. CDR3 nucleotide sequence: TGTGCCAGCAGCGCCGAGGTGGGTACCGGTACCACTGAAGCTTTCTTT. It specifies CASSAEVGTGTTEAFF.